A single sample gave rise to the 7 T cell receptor beta chains below, sequenced in a study of cytomegalovirus exposure and HLA in healthy donors. Primers: 60 Vbeta forward and 13 Jbeta reverse. Clones were read by immunoSEQ multiplex PCR, and TCRdb kept only the in-frame ones, dropping some. The sample holds roughly 190,000 clones, 81% seen once. The source material was PBMCs. The source is a young man in good health and CMV-seronegative.

The V call is TRBV5-1, the J call TRBJ2-3; D is uncertain. Germline V CDR1 and CDR2: SGHRS, YFSETQ. Between the trimmed V and J ends, which lost 0 bases and 4 bases, there was a span of 9 bases. The CDR3 has 14 residues. In DNA, the CDR3 is TGCGCCAGCAGCTTGGTAGGTCGGGCAGATACGCAGTATTTT. Translating it yields CASSLVGRADTQYF.

This clone has more than one count but fewer than ten. The chain employs TRBV6-4 and TRBJ2-1; the match to TRBD2 covers 8 bases. V was clipped by 2 bases and J by 0 bases; unmatched bases: 15. CDR1 MRHNA and CDR2 SNTAGT come from the germline V gene. The CDR3 sequence is 20 residues long. CDR3: CASSDPYGAGGTFSYNEQFF. The CDR3 coding sequence is TGTGCCAGCAGTGACCCTTACGGGGCGGGGGGTACTTTCTCCTACAATGAGCAGTTCTTC.

V is TRBV10-1 and J is TRBJ1-5; D is ambiguous. V lost 8 bases and J 10 bases, leaving 9 bases between the germline ends. The CDR3 is 10 amino acids. Germline CDR1 WNHNN, CDR2 SYGVQD (reference sequence). The CDR3 DNA follows: TGCGCCAGCGCCAACAGCCCCCAGCATTTT. As protein: CASANSPQHF.

The CDR3 DNA sequence: TGCGCCAGCAGGGCGACAGACGGTTCCCAGCCCCAGCATTTT. This encodes CASRATDGSQPQHF. This sequence joins TRBV5-1 and TRBJ1-5; possible D gene TRBD1, 5 bases. The CDR3 consists of 14 residues. Germline CDR1 reads SGHRS; CDR2 reads YFSETQ. Trimming took off 5 bases at V and 7 bases at J, with 16 bases between the two ends.

The chain is built from TRBV27 and TRBJ2-5, with D unresolved. Germline CDR1 reads MNHEY; CDR2 reads SMNVEV (reference sequence). CDR3 length: 11 amino acids. Trimming removed 8 bases at V and 5 bases at J, with 9 bases between. CDR3 DNA: TGTGCCAGCTCCCACGGGGAGACCCAGTACTTC. Residues: CASSHGETQYF.

The chain combines TRBV6-1 with TRBJ1-1; perhaps TRBD1 as D (5 bases). The V gene's germline CDR1 is MNHNS and CDR2 SASEGT. The CDR3 totals 16 residues. V dropped 4 bases and J dropped 0 bases, with 15 bases sitting between them. The CDR3 spells CASSGRQGAMNTEAFF. For the CDR3, the DNA is TGTGCCAGCAGTGGTCGGCAAGGGGCCATGAACACTGAAGCTTTCTTT.

The chain joins TRBV18 to TRBJ2-7; 10 bases are shared with TRBD2. CDR1 and CDR2 (germline): KGHSH, LQKENI. This CDR3 contains 15 residues. Trimming at V came to 1 base and at J to 3 bases, leaving 3 bases not matched to a gene. This CDR3 is CASSPRASGSYEQYF. The CDR3 bases are TGTGCCAGCTCACCACGGGCTAGCGGGAGCTACGAGCAGTACTTC. Filled out from reference TRBV18 and TRBJ2-7, the complete variable domain reads NAGVMQNPRHLVRRRGQEARLRCSPMKGHSHVYWYRQLPEEGLKFMVYLQKENIIDESGMPKERFSAEFPKEGPSILRIQQVVRGDSAAYFCASSPRASGSYEQYFGPGTRLTVT.